This TCR beta chain was observed in a study of T cell responses to AZD1222 COVID-19 vaccine. This CDR3 has 14 residues. The germline V and J ends were trimmed by 7 bases and 0 bases, with 15 bases remaining between them. CDR1 is SQVTM, CDR2 ANQGSEA, per germline. Some clones are missing from TCRdb's copy, which holds only in-frame ones; the method was immunoSEQ multiplex PCR. The sample lists around 100,000 clones, around 90% occurring once. The source of this sequence is an adult in good health. The sample was peripheral blood, taken on day 0 of AZD1222 vaccination. The rearrangement joins TRBV29-1 to TRBJ1-2; tentatively, D is TRBD1 (6 bases). CDR3 nucleotide sequence: TGCAGCGCGGGGAGGGGGGACGCTAACTATGGCTACACCTTC. This codes for CSAGRGDANYGYTF.